A single sample is the source of the 10 T cell receptor beta chains below, sequenced in a study of identical twins. TCRdb used MiXCR to reprocess the 5' RACE reads, holding one entry per CDR3 protein. The sample lists some 1,600,000 distinct CDR3 sequences; roughly 35% were seen once. Material for sequencing was cord blood. The receptors shown here come from a newborn girl in good health.

This clonotype was counted a few times. The rearrangement joins TRBV27 to TRBJ2-5, with TRBD2 matching 9 bases. J was trimmed by 5 bases and V by 0 bases; bases with no gene match: 7. Germline lookup yields CDR1 MNHEY and CDR2 SMNVEV (reference sequence). The CDR3 loop spans 16 amino acids. CDR3 region: CASSLSPLAGWETQYF. DNA of the CDR3: TGTGCCAGCAGTTTATCCCCCCTAGCGGGATGGGAGACCCAGTACTTC.

This chain uses TRBV12-3 or TRBV12-4 with TRBJ2-1; 13 positions match TRBD2. V was pared by 2 bases and J by 9 bases, with 4 bases of the junction left unmatched. The CDR3 has 15 residues. The CDR3 is CASSLKLAGGVEQFF. Here the CDR3 DNA reads TGTGCCAGCAGTTTAAAACTAGCGGGGGGGGTTGAGCAGTTCTTC.

This clonotype was detected a few times. DNA for the CDR3: TGCGCCAGCAGCCCATACGTGACTAGTTTTGGCACAGATACGCAGTATTTT. It codes for CASSPYVTSFGTDTQYF. The chain recombines TRBV5-1 with TRBJ2-3; D perhaps matches TRBD2 (6 bases). The V end was cut by 4 bases, the J end by 1 base, with 19 bases between. Germline CDR1 and CDR2: SGHRS and YFSETQ. CDR3 length: 17 residues.

This clonotype was counted between two and nine times. The V call is TRBV2, the J call TRBJ2-7; TRBD1 matches at 7 bases. The J call may be faulty, since TRBJ2-5 better matches the DNA end. The length of the CDR3 is 13 residues. CDR1 and CDR2 (germline): SNHLY, FYNNEI. The CDR3 spells CASSRQGIETQYF. Written as DNA, the CDR3 is TGTGCCAGCAGTCGACAGGGCATAGAGACCCAGTACTTC.

This clonotype appeared a few times. The chain carries TRBV13 and TRBJ2-7; D is tentatively TRBD1 or TRBD2 (5 bases each). Trimming removed 5 bases from V and 6 bases from J, with 17 bases in between. The germline CDR1 and CDR2 sequences are PRHDT and FYEKMQ (reference sequence). The CDR3 sequence is 14 residues long. CDR3 nucleotides: TGTGCCAGCAGCCAAGGGACGGGGCTTGGCGAGCAGTACTTC. As protein: CASSQGTGLGEQYF. The entire variable domain, with the rest obtained from reference TRBV13 and TRBJ2-7, is as follows: AAGVIQSPRHLIKEKRETATLKCYPIPRHDTVYWYQQGPGQDPQFLISFYEKMQSDKGSIPDRFSAQQFSDYHSELNMSSLELGDSALYFCASSQGTGLGEQYFGPGTRLTVT.

This clonotype has ten or more counts. The V and J genes are TRBV12-3 or TRBV12-4 and TRBJ1-4; no clear D gene. V was shortened by 1 base and J by 0 bases, with 12 bases between the two germline ends. The CDR3 sequence is 17 residues long. CDR3 nucleotide sequence: TGTGCCAGCAGTTTAGATCAGGACGCCGCAACTAATGAAAAACTGTTTTTT. Encoded protein: CASSLDQDAATNEKLFF.

The chain couples TRBV20-1 to TRBJ2-1, with TRBD2 matching over 11 bases. The CDR3 runs 13 residues. Germline trimming cut 8 bases from V and 7 bases from J; bases unmatched to any gene: 7. The germline V gene encodes CDR1 DFQATT and CDR2 SNEGSKA (reference sequence). CDR3 nucleotide sequence: TGCAGTATCACTAGCGGGAGTAATAATGAGCAGTTCTTC. Translated: CSITSGSNNEQFF.

In this sample, this clonotype turned up a few times. This chain uses TRBV6-1 with TRBJ2-7; D is perhaps TRBD2 (5 bases). Germline CDR1 is MNHNS and CDR2 is SASEGT. Trimming pared 7 bases from V and 7 bases from J, leaving 20 bases between. This CDR3 comprises 14 residues. The CDR3 loop is CASTTRTVYNEQYF. DNA of the CDR3: TGTGCCAGCACCACGCGGACTGTCTACAATGAGCAGTACTTC.

In its sample, this clonotype was seen a few times. J is TRBJ1-1 and V is TRBV7-9; TRBD1 might be the D (5 bases). Germline lookup yields CDR1 SEHNR and CDR2 FQNEAQ (reference sequence). The CDR3 has 17 residues. V dropped 1 base and J dropped 3 bases, with 18 bases sitting between them. The CDR3 sequence is CASSLVGASPLDTEAFF. The DNA for the CDR3 is TGTGCCAGCAGCTTAGTAGGGGCCTCCCCTCTAGACACTGAAGCTTTCTTT.

The J gene is TRBJ1-4, the V gene TRBV20-1; a weak D match, TRBD1 (6 bases). Germline CDR1 is DFQATT and CDR2 is SNEGSKA (reference sequence). V lost 4 bases to trimming and J lost 2 bases, with 14 bases between them. The CDR3 contains 15 residues. The CDR3 reads CSATDGGSTNEKLFF. For the CDR3, the DNA is TGCAGTGCTACCGACGGGGGCTCGACTAATGAAAAACTGTTTTTT.